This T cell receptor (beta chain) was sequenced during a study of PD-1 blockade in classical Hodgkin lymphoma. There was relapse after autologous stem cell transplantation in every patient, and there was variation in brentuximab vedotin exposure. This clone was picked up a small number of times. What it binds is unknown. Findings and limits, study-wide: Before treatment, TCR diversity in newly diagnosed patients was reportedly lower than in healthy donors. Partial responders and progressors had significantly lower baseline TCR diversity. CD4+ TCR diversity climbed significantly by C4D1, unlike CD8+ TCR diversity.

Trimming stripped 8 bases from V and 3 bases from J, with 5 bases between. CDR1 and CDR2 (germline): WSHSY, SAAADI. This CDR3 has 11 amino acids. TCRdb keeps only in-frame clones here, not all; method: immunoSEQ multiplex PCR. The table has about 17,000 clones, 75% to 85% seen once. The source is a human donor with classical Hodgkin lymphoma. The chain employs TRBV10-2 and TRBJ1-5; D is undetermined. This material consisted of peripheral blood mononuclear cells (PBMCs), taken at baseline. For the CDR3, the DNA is TGCGCCAGCGGACCCAATCAGCCCCAGCATTTT. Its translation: CASGPNQPQHF.